This TCR beta chain emerged from a study of T cells after yellow fever vaccination. The V gene end was trimmed by 7 bases and the J gene end by 1 base; junction bases not matched to a gene: 6. The CDR3 covers 13 residues. Germline V gene data show CDR1 as SQVTM and CDR2 as ANQGSEA. General study points: The secondary T-cell response peaked on day 5, not day 15, but was weaker. Of the clonotypes, a small share occurred in both CD4 and CD8 compartments. Subsequent to the booster, the majority of primary-vaccination clones reappeared (96% CD4, 85% to 90% CD8).

With respect to this clonotype: The antigen is unknown.

Via MiXCR, TCRdb re-called the 5' RACE reads, giving one row per CDR3 protein. The profile shows nearly 350,000 distinct CDR3 sequences, 7% to 10% of them singletons. This sample comprised PBMCs, obtained about 41 days after the first yellow fever vaccination. The TCR comes from a man between 18 and 35 years old who received the YFV17D yellow fever vaccine. V usage is TRBV29-1 and J usage is TRBJ1-1; 7 bases are shared with TRBD1. DNA of the CDR3: TGCAGCGGAGTGGGACAGTGGAACACTGAAGCTTTCTTT. Amino acid sequence: CSGVGQWNTEAFF.